The 15 T cell receptor beta chains reported below all come from one sample, sequenced in a study of blood T cell repertoires in COVID-19 (dated by TCRdb to between 2020 and 2021). Library prep was done by the immunoSEQ multiplex PCR assay. TCRdb's version of the immuneACCESS table is confined to in-frame rearrangements and falls short of the full clone set. An unresolved V gene accounts for under half of the shortfall where checked; the remainder is of unknown origin. The sample table records about 150,000 clones; 81% of these occur just once. The ten largest clones capture roughly 8.8% of the sample. Sequenced sample: peripheral blood. The source of these receptors is a human donor with acute or convalescent COVID-19. The donor label of this sample is uncertain.

The V call is TRBV27, the J call TRBJ2-2; the D gene is possibly TRBD1 (6 bases). The germline V gene encodes CDR1 MNHEY and CDR2 SMNVEV (reference sequence). V was pared by 3 bases and J by 6 bases, with 17 bases between. The CDR3 loop spans 16 amino acids. The CDR3 is CASSFSGAGAPGELFF. In DNA, the CDR3 is TGTGCCAGCAGTTTTTCTGGGGCAGGGGCTCCCGGGGAGCTGTTTTTT.

V usage is TRBV10-1 and J usage is TRBJ1-1; 7 nucleotides match TRBD1. Germline values: CDR1 WNHNN, CDR2 SYGVQD (reference sequence). J gave up 8 bases and V 2 bases, and 5 bases lay outside the gene matches. This CDR3 contains 13 residues. This CDR3 reads CASSEGTVWEAFF. The CDR3 nucleotides are TGCGCCAGCAGTGAGGGGACAGTCTGGGAAGCTTTCTTT.

This clone has more than one count but fewer than ten. The chain carries TRBV4-1 and TRBJ1-1, with TRBD1 as a possible D gene (6 bases). The germline CDR1 and CDR2 sequences are MGHRA and YSYEKL. The CDR3 totals 15 residues. Trimming stripped 3 bases from V and 4 bases from J, with 15 bases between. The CDR3 sequence is CASSHIGGSSTEAFF. Written as DNA, the CDR3 is TGCGCCAGCAGCCATATAGGGGGAAGTAGCACTGAAGCTTTCTTT.

J is TRBJ1-2 and V is TRBV11-2; D uncertain. Per germline, CDR1 SGHAT and CDR2 FQNNGV. V was cut by 5 bases and J by 8 bases, with 15 bases left in between. The CDR3 extends over 13 amino acids. Written as DNA, the CDR3 is TGTGCCAGCAGCCCGTGGGAGGGTGCGGGCTACACCTTC. As protein: CASSPWEGAGYTF.

The V call is TRBV20-1, the J call TRBJ1-2; the D is unclear. This CDR3 has 8 residues. CDR1 is DFQATT and CDR2 is SNEGSKA in the germline V gene (reference sequence). CDR3 sequence: CSREDYTF. The CDR3 coding sequence is TGCAGCCGGGAGGACTACACCTTC.

This chain links TRBV5-5 with TRBJ2-7, with D perhaps matching TRBD1 (6 bases). V lost 2 bases, J lost 0 bases, and 9 bases lay in between. This CDR3 has 14 amino acids. Germline CDR1 is SGHKS and CDR2 is YYEKEE (reference sequence). CDR3 sequence reads: CASSFGGPSYEQYV. The CDR3 bases are TGTGCCAGCAGCTTTGGGGGCCCCTCCTACGAGCAGTACGTC.

This rearrangement joins TRBV7-9 to TRBJ2-5; D may be TRBD2 (6 bases). The germline V gene has CDR1 SEHNR and CDR2 FQNEAQ (reference sequence). CDR3 length: 16 residues. Deletions cut 8 bases from V and 5 bases from J, with 24 bases between. DNA for the CDR3: TGTGCCAGCTCCCTTGGGACTCCAGGGTTTACGGAGACCCAGTACTTC. The encoded protein is CASSLGTPGFTETQYF.

The CDR3, as DNA: TGTGCCAGCAGCCTACTAGGGACAGGTGGCGGCTACACCTTC. This encodes CASSLLGTGGGYTF. This chain connects TRBV3-1 (or the pseudogene TRBV3-2) to TRBJ1-2, with TRBD1 matching over 8 bases. Unmatched junction bases numbered 9, after V lost 4 bases and J lost 8 bases. CDR1 and CDR2 (germline): LGHDT, YNNKEL (reference sequence). This CDR3 region has 14 residues.

The CDR3 DNA is TGTGCCAGTAAGGCCCGGGTTAGGAATGAGCAGTTCTTC. This codes for CASKARVRNEQFF. The rearrangement links TRBV19 to TRBJ2-1; no clear D. V was cut by 7 bases and J by 7 bases, with 14 bases left in between. CDR3 length: 13 residues. Germline lookup yields CDR1 LNHDA and CDR2 SQIVND (reference sequence). Full variable domain (remainder filled in from reference TRBV19 and TRBJ2-1): DGGITQSPKYLFRKEGQNVTLSCEQNLNHDAMYWYRQDPGQGLRLIYYSQIVNDFQKGDIAEGYSVSREKKESFPLTVTSAQKNPTAFYLCASKARVRNEQFFGPGTRLTVL.

This rearrangement joins TRBV9 to TRBJ1-6; 8 bases are shared with TRBD1. Germline-derived CDR1 and CDR2 are SGDLS and YYNGEE. The CDR3 extends over 17 amino acids. Trimming at V came to 3 bases and at J to 0 bases, leaving 5 bases not matched to a gene. The CDR3 nucleotides are TGTGCCAGCAGCGGAGATACAGGGGGCTCCTATAATTCACCCCTCCACTTT. Translating gives CASSGDTGGSYNSPLHF.

The genes are TRBV6-1 and TRBJ1-2, with D possibly being TRBD1 (5 bases). The length of the CDR3 is 17 residues. Between the trimmed V and J ends, which lost 3 bases and 4 bases, there was a span of 21 bases. Per the germline V gene, CDR1 is MNHNS and CDR2 is SASEGT. CDR3 in DNA: TGTGCCAGCAGTGAGACGCACCCCAGGGTTGTGAGCTATGGCTACACCTTC. Translated, it gives CASSETHPRVVSYGYTF.

This sequence joins TRBV3-1 (or the pseudogene TRBV3-2) and TRBJ1-1, with a weak D call TRBD1 (6 bases). The length of the CDR3 is 16 residues. Germline CDR1 reads LGHDT; CDR2 reads YNNKEL (reference sequence). The V and J ends lost 0 bases and 4 bases respectively, with 15 bases between them. The CDR3 DNA follows: TGTGCCAGCAGCCAAGATAGGGGGGGCCCTGGCACTGAAGCTTTCTTT. It codes for CASSQDRGGPGTEAFF.

J is TRBJ1-4 and V is TRBV3-1 (or the pseudogene TRBV3-2); TRBD1 agrees at 7 bases. The J segment lost 8 bases and the V segment lost 5 bases, leaving 5 bases of the junction unmatched. The CDR3 covers 13 residues. Germline loops: CDR1 LGHDT, CDR2 YNNKEL (reference sequence). This CDR3 is CASSRQGGEKLFF. The CDR3 DNA reads as TGTGCCAGCAGCAGGCAGGGGGGCGAAAAACTGTTTTTT.

Here the CDR3 DNA reads TGCGCCAGCAGCCTCCGACAGGGGGCGCAGAACACTGAAGCTTTCTTT. Protein product: CASSLRQGAQNTEAFF. The chain links TRBV5-1 to TRBJ1-1; 10 bases match TRBD1. Trimming removed 4 bases from V and 1 base from J; junction bases left unmatched: 7. Looked up from germline, CDR1 is SGHRS and CDR2 is YFSETQ. This CDR3 has 16 amino acids.

The chain employs TRBV13 and TRBJ2-2, with D maybe TRBD2 (6 bases). The CDR3 is 15 amino acids. Germline-derived CDR1 and CDR2 are PRHDT and FYEKMQ (reference sequence). Trimming stripped 3 bases from V and 5 bases from J, with 13 bases between. The CDR3 reads CASSLGLRETGELFF. The CDR3 coding sequence is TGTGCCAGCAGCTTGGGACTTCGGGAAACCGGGGAGCTGTTTTTT.